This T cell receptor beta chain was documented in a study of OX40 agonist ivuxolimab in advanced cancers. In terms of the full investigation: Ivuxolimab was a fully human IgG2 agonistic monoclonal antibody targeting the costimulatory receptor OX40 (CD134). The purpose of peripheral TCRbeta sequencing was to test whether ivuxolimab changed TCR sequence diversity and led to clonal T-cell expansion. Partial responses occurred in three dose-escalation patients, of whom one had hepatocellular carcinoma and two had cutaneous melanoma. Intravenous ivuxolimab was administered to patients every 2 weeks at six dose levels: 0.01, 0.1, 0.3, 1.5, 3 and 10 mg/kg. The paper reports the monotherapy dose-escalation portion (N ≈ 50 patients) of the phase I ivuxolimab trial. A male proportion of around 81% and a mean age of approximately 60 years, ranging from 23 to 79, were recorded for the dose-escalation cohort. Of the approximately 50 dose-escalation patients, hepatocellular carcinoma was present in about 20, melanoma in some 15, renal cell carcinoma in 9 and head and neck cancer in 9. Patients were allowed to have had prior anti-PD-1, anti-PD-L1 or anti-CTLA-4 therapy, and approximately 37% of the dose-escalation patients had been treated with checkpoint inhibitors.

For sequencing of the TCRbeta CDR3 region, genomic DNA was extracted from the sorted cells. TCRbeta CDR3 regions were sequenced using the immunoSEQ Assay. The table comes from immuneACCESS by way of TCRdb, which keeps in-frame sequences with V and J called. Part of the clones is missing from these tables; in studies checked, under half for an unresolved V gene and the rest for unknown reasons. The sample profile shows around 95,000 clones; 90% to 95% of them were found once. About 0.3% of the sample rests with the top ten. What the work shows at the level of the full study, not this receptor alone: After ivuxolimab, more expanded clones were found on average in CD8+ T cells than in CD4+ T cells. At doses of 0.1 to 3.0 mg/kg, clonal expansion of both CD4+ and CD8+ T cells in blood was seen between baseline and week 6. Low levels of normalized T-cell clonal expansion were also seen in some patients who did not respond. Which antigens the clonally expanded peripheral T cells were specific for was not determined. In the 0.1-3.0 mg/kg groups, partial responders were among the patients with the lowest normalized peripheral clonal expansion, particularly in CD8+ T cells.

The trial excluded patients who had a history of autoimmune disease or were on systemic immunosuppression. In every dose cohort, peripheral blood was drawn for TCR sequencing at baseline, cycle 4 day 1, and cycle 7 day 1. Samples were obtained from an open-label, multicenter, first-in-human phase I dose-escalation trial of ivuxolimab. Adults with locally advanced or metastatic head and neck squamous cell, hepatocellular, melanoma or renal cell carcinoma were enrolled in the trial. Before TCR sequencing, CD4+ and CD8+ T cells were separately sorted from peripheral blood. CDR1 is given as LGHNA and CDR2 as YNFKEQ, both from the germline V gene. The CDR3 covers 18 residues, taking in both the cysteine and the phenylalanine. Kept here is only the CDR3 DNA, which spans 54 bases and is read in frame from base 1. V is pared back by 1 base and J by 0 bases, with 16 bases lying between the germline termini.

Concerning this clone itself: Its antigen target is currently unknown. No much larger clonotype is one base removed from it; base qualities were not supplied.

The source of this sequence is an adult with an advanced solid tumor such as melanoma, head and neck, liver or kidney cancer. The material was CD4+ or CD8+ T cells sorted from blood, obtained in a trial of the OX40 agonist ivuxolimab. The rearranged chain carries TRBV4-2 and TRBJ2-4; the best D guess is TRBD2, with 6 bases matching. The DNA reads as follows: TGTGCCAGCAGCCAAGTAGGGAGGAGAGCACTAGCCAAAAACATTCAGTACTTC. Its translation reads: CASSQVGRRALAKNIQYF.